A single sample gave rise to the 2 T cell receptor beta chains below, sequenced in a study of blood T cells in healthy people across ages. A sample-barcoded 5' primer and a J-beta primer mix were used in a second PCR of about 7 to 12 cycles. TCRdb re-called the 5' RACE reads through MiXCR, storing one row per CDR3 protein. This table has about 1,500,000 distinct CDR3 sequences, roughly 30% appearing once. Sequenced material: blood. The source of these receptors is a woman aged 25 to 39 in good health.

V and J are TRBV18 and TRBJ1-4; D remains ambiguous. V was clipped by 3 bases and J by 0 bases, with 8 bases between them. Germline V lookup: CDR1 KGHSH, CDR2 LQKENI. This CDR3 comprises 15 residues. The CDR3 region is CASSPSETTNEKLFF. For the CDR3, the DNA is TGTGCCAGCTCACCCTCGGAAACAACTAATGAAAAACTGTTTTTT.

This clonotype has a count of ten or more. The chain is built from TRBV7-2 and TRBJ2-3; D is uncertain. V shed 0 bases and J shed 1 base, with 8 bases lying between them. The CDR3 has 15 amino acids. Per the germline V gene, CDR1 is SGHTA and CDR2 is FQGNSA. The CDR3 reads CASSLALPGTDTQYF. CDR3 DNA: TGTGCCAGCAGCTTAGCGCTCCCTGGCACAGATACGCAGTATTTT.